The T cell receptor (beta chain) described here comes from a study of shared clonotypes between healthy human individuals. Broader study findings: The study generally estimated greater richness for naive than memory subsets. A small donor pool kept down the genetic and exposure-history diversity that was represented.

Positively selected for CCR7, the CD45RO-negative cells used as naive CD8 cells excluded terminally differentiated effector memory CD45RA+ cells. This clone was seen a single time. Its antigen is undetermined. The V and J ends lost 4 bases and 1 base, in that order; junction bases with no gene match: 8. The germline CDR1 and CDR2 sequences are LNHNV and YYDKDF (reference sequence). The CDR3 consists of 17 residues. The method was immunoSEQ multiplex PCR; TCRdb's version includes in-frame clones alone and lacks a portion of them. This repertoire shows about 650,000 clones, less than 97% found once; its top ten account for 0.085% to 0.11%.

The genes are TRBV15 and TRBJ1-5, with 9 bases that match TRBD1. Source material: naive CD8+ T cells sorted from blood. The sequence was obtained from a woman in her twenties or thirties in good health. This chain's CDR3 is CATSKTGGEGSNQPQHF. The CDR3, as DNA: TGTGCCACCAGCAAAACAGGGGGCGAAGGGAGCAATCAGCCCCAGCATTTT.